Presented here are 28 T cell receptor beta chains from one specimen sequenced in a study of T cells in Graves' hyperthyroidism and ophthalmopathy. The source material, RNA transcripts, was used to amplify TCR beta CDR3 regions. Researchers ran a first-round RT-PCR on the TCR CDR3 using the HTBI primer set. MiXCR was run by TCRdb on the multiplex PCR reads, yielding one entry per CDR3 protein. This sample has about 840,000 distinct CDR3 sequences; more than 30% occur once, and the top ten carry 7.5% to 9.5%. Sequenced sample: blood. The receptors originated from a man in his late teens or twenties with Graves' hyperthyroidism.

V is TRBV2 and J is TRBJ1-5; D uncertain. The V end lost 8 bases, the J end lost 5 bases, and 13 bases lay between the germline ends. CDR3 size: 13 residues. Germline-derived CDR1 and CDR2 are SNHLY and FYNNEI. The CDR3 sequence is CASPEGGDQPQHF. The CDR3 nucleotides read TGTGCCAGCCCGGAAGGAGGCGATCAGCCCCAGCATTTT.

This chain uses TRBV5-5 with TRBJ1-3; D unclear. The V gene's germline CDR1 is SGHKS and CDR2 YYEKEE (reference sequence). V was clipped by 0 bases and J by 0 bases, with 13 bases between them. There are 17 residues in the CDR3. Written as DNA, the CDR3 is TGTGCCAGCAGCTTGGAGGAGGGAAAAGTCTCTGGAAACACCATATATTTT. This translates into CASSLEEGKVSGNTIYF.

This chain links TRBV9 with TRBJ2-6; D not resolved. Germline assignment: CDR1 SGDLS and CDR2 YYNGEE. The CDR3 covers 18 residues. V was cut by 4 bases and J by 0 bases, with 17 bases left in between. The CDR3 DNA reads TGTGCCAGCAGCCGTGCTCCGGGTATTGGCTCTGGGGCCAACGTCCTGACTTTC. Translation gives CASSRAPGIGSGANVLTF.

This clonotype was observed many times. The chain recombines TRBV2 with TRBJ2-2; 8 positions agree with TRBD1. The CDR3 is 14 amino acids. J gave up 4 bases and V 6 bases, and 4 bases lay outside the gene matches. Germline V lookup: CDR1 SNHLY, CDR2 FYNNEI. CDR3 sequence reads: CASSYRGSTGELFF. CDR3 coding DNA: TGTGCCAGCAGCTACAGGGGGAGCACCGGGGAGCTGTTTTTT.

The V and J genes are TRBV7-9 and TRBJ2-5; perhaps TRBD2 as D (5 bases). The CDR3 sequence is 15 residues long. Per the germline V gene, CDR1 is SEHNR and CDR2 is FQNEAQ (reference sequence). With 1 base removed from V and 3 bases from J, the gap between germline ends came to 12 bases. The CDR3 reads CASSLVLVDEETQYF. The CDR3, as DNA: TGTGCCAGCAGCTTAGTACTAGTGGACGAAGAGACCCAGTACTTC.

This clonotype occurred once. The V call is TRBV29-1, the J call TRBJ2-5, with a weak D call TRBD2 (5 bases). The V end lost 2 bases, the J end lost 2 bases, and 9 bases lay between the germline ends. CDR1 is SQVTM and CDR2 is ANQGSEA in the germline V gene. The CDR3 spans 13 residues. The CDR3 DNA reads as TGCAGCGTTGAAATGAGGGCTCAAGAGACCCAGTACTTC. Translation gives CSVEMRAQETQYF.

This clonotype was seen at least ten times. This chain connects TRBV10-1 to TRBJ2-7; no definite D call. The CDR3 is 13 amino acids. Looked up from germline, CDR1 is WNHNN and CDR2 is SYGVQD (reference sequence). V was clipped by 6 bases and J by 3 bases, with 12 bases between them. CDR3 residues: CASSSGRNYEQYF. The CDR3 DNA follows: TGCGCCAGCAGCTCCGGACGAAACTACGAGCAGTACTTC.

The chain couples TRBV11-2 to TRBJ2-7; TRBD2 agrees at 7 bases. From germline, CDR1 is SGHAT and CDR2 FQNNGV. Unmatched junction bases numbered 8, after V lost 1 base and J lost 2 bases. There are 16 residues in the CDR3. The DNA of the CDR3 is TGTGCCAGCAGCTTAGCGAGCGGGATAAGGGCCTACGAGCAGTACTTC. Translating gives CASSLASGIRAYEQYF. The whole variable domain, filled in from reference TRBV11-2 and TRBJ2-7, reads EAGVAQSPRYKIIEKRQSVAFWCNPISGHATLYWYQQILGQGPKLLIQFQNNGVVDDSQLPKDRFSAERLKGVDSTLKIQPAKLEDSAVYLCASSLASGIRAYEQYFGPGTRLTVT.

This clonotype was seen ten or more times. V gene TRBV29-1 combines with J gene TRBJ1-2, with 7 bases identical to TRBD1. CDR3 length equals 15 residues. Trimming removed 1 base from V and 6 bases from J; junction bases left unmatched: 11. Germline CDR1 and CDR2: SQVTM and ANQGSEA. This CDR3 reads CSVEARGTVGNGYTF. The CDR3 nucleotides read TGCAGCGTTGAAGCCAGGGGGACGGTGGGAAATGGCTACACCTTC.

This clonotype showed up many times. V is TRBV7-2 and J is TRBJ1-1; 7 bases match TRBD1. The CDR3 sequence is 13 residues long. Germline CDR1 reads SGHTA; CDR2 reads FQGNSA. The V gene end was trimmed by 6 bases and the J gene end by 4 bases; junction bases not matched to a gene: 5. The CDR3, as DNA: TGTGCCAGCAGACGGGACAGTGGCACTGAAGCTTTCTTT. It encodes CASRRDSGTEAFF. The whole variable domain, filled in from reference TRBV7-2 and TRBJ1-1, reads GAGVSQSPSNKVTEKGKDVELRCDPISGHTALYWYRQSLGQGLEFLIYFQGNSAPDKSGLPSDRFSAERTGGSVSTLTIQRTQQEDSAVYLCASRRDSGTEAFFGQGTRLTVV.

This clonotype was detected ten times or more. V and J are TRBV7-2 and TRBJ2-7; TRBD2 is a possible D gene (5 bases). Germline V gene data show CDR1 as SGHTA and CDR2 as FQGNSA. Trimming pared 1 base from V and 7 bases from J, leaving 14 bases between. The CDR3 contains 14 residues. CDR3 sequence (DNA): TGTGCCAGCAGCTTAGGCATTCTAGCCGTGGAGCAGTACTTC. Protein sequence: CASSLGILAVEQYF.

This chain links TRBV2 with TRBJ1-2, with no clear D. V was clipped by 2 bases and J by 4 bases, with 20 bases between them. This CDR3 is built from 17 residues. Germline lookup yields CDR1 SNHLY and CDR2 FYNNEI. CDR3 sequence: CASSETGIAGPFYGYTF. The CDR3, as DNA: TGTGCCAGCAGTGAAACGGGGATCGCAGGTCCCTTCTATGGCTACACCTTC.

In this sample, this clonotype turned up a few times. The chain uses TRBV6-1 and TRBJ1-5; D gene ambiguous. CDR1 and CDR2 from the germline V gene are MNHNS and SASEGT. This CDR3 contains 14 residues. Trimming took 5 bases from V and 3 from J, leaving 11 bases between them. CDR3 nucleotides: TGTGCCAGCAGTTACTCGAAATCCAATCAGCCCCAGCATTTT. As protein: CASSYSKSNQPQHF.

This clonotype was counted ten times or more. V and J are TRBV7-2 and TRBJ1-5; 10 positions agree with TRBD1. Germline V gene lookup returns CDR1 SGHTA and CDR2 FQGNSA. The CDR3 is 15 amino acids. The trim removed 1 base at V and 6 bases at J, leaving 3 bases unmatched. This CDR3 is CASSLGDRGLQPQHF. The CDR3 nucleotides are TGTGCCAGCAGCTTAGGAGACAGGGGGCTTCAGCCCCAGCATTTT.

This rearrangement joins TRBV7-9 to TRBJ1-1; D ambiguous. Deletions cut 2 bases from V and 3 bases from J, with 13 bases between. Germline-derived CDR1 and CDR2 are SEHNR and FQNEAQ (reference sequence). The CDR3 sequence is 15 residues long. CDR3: CASSLRGVGDTEAFF. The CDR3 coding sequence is TGTGCCAGCAGCTTACGAGGTGTTGGGGACACTGAAGCTTTCTTT.

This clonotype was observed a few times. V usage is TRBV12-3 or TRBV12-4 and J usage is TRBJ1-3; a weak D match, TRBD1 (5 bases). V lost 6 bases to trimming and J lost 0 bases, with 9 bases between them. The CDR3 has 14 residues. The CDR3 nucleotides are TGTGCCAGCAGGCCGGACATCTCTGGAAACACCATATATTTT. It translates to CASRPDISGNTIYF.

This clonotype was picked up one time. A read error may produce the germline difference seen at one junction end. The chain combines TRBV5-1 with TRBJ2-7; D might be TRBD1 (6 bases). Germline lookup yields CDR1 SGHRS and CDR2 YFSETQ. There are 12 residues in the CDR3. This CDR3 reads CASRQGLSEQYF. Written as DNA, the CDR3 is TGTGCCAGCCGGCAGGGGCTCAGTGAGCAGTACTTC. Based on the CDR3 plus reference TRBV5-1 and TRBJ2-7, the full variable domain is KAGVTQTPRYLIKTRGQQVTLSCSPISGHRSVSWYQQTPGQGLQFLFEYFSETQRNKGNFPGRFSGRQFSNSRSEMNVSTLELGDSALYLCASRQGLSEQYFGPGTRLTVT.

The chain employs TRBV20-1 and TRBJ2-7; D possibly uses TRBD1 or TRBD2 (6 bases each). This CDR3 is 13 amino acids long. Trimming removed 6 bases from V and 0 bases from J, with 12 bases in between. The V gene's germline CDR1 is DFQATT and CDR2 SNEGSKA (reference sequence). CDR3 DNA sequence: TGCAGTGCCCCGGGGGCAGTCTCCTACGAGCAGTACTTC. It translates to CSAPGAVSYEQYF.

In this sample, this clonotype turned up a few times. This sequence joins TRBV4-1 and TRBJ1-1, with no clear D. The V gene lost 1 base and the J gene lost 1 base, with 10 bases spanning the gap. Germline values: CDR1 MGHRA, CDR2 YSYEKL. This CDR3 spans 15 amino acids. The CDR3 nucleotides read TGCGCCAGCAGCCAAGGAGCGGATGCGAACACTGAAGCTTTCTTT. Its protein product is CASSQGADANTEAFF.

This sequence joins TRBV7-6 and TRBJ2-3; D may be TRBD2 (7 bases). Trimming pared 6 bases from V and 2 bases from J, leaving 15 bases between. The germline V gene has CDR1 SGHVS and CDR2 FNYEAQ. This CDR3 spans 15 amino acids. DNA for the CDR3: TGTGCCAGCAGTCGTGGGGGGGCTCCCACAGATACGCAGTATTTT. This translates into CASSRGGAPTDTQYF.

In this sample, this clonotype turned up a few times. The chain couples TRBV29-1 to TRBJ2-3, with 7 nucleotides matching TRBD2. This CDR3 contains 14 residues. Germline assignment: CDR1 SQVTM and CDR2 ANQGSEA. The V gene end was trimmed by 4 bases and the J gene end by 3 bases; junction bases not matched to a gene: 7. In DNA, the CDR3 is TGCAGCGTTGCCGAGCGGGGTAGGACAGATACGCAGTATTTT. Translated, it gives CSVAERGRTDTQYF.

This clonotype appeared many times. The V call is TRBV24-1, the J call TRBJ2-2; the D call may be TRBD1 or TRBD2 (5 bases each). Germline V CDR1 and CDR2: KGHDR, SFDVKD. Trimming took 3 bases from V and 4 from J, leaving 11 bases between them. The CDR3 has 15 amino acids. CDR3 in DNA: TGTGCCACCAGTGATCGCCGGGACCTCACCGGGGAGCTGTTTTTT. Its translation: CATSDRRDLTGELFF.

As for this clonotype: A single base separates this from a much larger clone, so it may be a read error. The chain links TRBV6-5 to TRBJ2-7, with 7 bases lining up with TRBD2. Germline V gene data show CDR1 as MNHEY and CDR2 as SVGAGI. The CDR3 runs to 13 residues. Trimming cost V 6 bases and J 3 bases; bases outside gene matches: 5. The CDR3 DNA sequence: TGTGCCAGCAGCGCGGGGGACCGCTACGAGCAGTACTTC. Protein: CASSAGDRYEQYF.

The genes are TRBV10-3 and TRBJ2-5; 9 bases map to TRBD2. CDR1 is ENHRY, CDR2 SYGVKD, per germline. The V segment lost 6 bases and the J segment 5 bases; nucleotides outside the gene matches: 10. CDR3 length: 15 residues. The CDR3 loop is CAISEIAGDGETQYF. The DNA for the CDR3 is TGTGCCATCAGCGAGATAGCGGGAGATGGGGAGACCCAGTACTTC.

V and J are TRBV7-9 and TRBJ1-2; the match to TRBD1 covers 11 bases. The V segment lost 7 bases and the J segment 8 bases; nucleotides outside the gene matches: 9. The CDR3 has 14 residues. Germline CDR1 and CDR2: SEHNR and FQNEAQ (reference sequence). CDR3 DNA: TGTGCCAGCACCTTTAGGACAGGGGGCTTCGGCTACACCTTC. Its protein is CASTFRTGGFGYTF.

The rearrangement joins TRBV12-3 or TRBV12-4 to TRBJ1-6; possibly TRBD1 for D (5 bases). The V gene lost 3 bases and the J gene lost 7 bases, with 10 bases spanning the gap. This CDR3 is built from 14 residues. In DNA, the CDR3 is TGTGCCAGCAGTTTGTCAGGGAAGAATTCACCCCTCCACTTT. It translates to CASSLSGKNSPLHF.

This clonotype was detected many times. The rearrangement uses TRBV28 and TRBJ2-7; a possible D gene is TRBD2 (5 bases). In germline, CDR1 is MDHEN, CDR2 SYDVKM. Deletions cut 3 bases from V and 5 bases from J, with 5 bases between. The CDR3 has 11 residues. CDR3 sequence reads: CASSLRDEQYF. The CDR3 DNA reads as TGTGCCAGCAGTTTGAGGGACGAGCAGTACTTC. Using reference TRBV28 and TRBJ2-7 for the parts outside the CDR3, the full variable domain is DVKVTQSSRYLVKRTGEKVFLECVQDMDHENMFWYRQDPGLGLRLIYFSYDVKMKEKGDIPEGYSVSREKKERFSLILESASTNQTSMYLCASSLRDEQYFGPGTRLTVT.

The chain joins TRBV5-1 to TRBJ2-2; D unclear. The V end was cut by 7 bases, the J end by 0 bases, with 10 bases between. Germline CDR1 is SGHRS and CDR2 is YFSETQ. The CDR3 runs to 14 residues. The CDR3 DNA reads TGCGCCAGCGGCCCCGAAGCGAACACCGGGGAGCTGTTTTTT. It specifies CASGPEANTGELFF.